This entry lists 19 T cell receptor beta chains sequenced from one sample in a study of blood T cell repertoires in COVID-19. Clones were sequenced by immunoSEQ multiplex PCR, and TCRdb holds only the in-frame ones, with some missing. The sample lists 200,000 or so clones, 86% occurring once. The sample consisted of PBMCs or T cells enriched from blood (not recorded which). These receptors all come from a woman in her thirties or forties with acute COVID-19.

The V and J genes are TRBV10-3 and TRBJ2-7, with 7 nucleotides matching TRBD2. V dropped 0 bases and J dropped 4; count of bases not matched to a gene: 6. CDR1 is ENHRY and CDR2 is SYGVKD in the germline V gene. The CDR3 is made up of 15 amino acids. The CDR3 nucleotides read TGTGCCATCAGTGAGTCCGGCAGCGGGACTTACGAGCAGTACTTC. Translation: CAISESGSGTYEQYF.

This clone has only one observation. The chain is built from TRBV11-2 and TRBJ2-1, with TRBD2 matching over 9 bases. J gave up 4 bases and V 8 bases, and 6 bases lay outside the gene matches. Germline V gives CDR1 SGHAT, CDR2 FQNNGV. The CDR3 extends over 14 amino acids. The CDR3 reads CASGWRGGYNEQFF. The CDR3 nucleotides are TGTGCCAGCGGGTGGCGGGGGGGATACAATGAGCAGTTCTTC.

This clone appeared a single time. The J gene is TRBJ1-1, the V gene TRBV7-9, with 7 bases identical to TRBD1. The trim removed 4 bases at V and 0 bases at J, leaving 5 bases unmatched. Per germline, CDR1 SEHNR and CDR2 FQNEAQ (reference sequence). This CDR3 region has 15 residues. In nucleotides, the CDR3 is TGTGCCAGCAGCTCCTACAGGGGAATGAACACTGAAGCTTTCTTT. This encodes CASSSYRGMNTEAFF.

The chain links TRBV10-3 to TRBJ1-1; D possibly corresponds to TRBD1 (6 bases). Germline-derived CDR1 and CDR2 are ENHRY and SYGVKD. The CDR3 is 12 amino acids. The ends were cut back, 6 bases at V and 9 bases at J, with 14 bases in the middle. The DNA for the CDR3 is TGTGCCATCAGAGAGGACAGTCCCCAAGCTTTCTTT. It specifies CAIREDSPQAFF.

V gene TRBV30 combines with J gene TRBJ1-3; D perhaps matches TRBD1 (6 bases). The V gene's germline CDR1 is GTSNPN and CDR2 SVGIG (reference sequence). The CDR3 has 13 amino acids. V was shortened by 2 bases and J by 9 bases, with 14 bases between the two germline ends. CDR3 nucleotides: TGTGCCTGGAGTTCAGAGGGGGGGGGCACCATATATTTT. Amino acids: CAWSSEGGGTIYF.

This sequence joins TRBV7-9 and TRBJ1-2; perhaps TRBD1 as D (6 bases). Trimming cost V 5 bases and J 2 bases, with 15 bases left between them. CDR1 and CDR2 (germline): SEHNR, FQNEAQ (reference sequence). This CDR3 region has 15 residues. The CDR3 coding sequence is TGTGCCAGCAGCACCCAGGACAGAGTAAACTATGGCTACACCTTC. Translated: CASSTQDRVNYGYTF.

V gene TRBV3-1 (or the pseudogene TRBV3-2) combines with J gene TRBJ1-1; D is ambiguous. Germline-derived CDR1 and CDR2 are LGHDT and YNNKEL (reference sequence). V lost 1 base, J lost 6 bases, and 6 bases lay in between. CDR3 length equals 12 residues. Written as DNA, the CDR3 is TGTGCCAGCAGCCAAGGACTATCTGAAGCTTTCTTT. It is translated as CASSQGLSEAFF.

This chain links TRBV9 with TRBJ1-2; D not certain. The CDR3 has 13 residues. Germline V CDR1 and CDR2: SGDLS, YYNGEE. The V and J ends lost 2 bases and 4 bases respectively, with 9 bases between them. The DNA for the CDR3 is TGTGCCAGCAGCGTTTTTTCAGGCTATGGCTACACCTTC. Protein product: CASSVFSGYGYTF.

This clone appeared once. V and J are TRBV21-1 and TRBJ1-2; the tabulated D call, TRBD1, remains unverified against the DNA. TRBV21-1 is a recognized pseudogene. The CDR3 loop spans 14 amino acids. The CDR3 DNA sequence: TGTGCCAGCAGCAAAGTTGAAGCAGGCTATGGCTACACCTTC. This gives the protein CASSKVEAGYGYTF.

This chain links TRBV7-8 with TRBJ1-3; 7 bases agree with TRBD1. Per the germline V gene, CDR1 is SGHVS and CDR2 is FQNEAQ. With V trimmed by 4 bases and J by 4 bases, 1 base remained unmatched. The CDR3 is 13 residues long. The CDR3: CASSSGGGNTIYF. CDR3 DNA sequence: TGTGCCAGCAGCTCAGGGGGAGGAAACACCATATATTTT.

This chain connects TRBV11-2 to TRBJ2-7, with 8 bases lining up with TRBD2. This CDR3 has 13 residues. The junction had 4 bases not matched to a gene; V was cut back by 7 bases and J by 2 bases. Germline V CDR1 and CDR2: SGHAT, FQNNGV. The CDR3 region has the DNA TGTGCCAGCACCCGGGGGGGCCCCTACGAGCAGTACTTC. Its protein is CASTRGGPYEQYF.

This chain joins TRBV28 and TRBJ1-5, with D maybe TRBD1 (6 bases). Trimming cost V 5 bases and J 6 bases, with 17 bases left between them. The CDR3 covers 15 residues. Germline V lookup: CDR1 MDHEN, CDR2 SYDVKM. This chain's CDR3 is CASSPLRGARQPQHF. CDR3 coding DNA: TGTGCCAGCAGTCCCCTCAGGGGCGCCCGTCAGCCCCAGCATTTT. Full variable domain (outside the CDR3, taken from reference TRBV28 and TRBJ1-5): DVKVTQSSRYLVKRTGEKVFLECVQDMDHENMFWYRQDPGLGLRLIYFSYDVKMKEKGDIPEGYSVSREKKERFSLILESASTNQTSMYLCASSPLRGARQPQHFGDGTRLSIL.

This chain joins TRBV9 and TRBJ2-1; D gene unclear. Trimming took off 3 bases at V and 4 bases at J, with 17 bases between the two ends. CDR3 length: 16 residues. CDR1 SGDLS and CDR2 YYNGEE come from the germline V gene. CDR3 nucleotides: TGTGCCAGCAGCGCGAGACGAGTCGGCGGATACAATGAGCAGTTCTTC. This sequence encodes CASSARRVGGYNEQFF.

The chain recombines TRBV6-2 or TRBV6-3 with TRBJ2-7; 10 nucleotides align to TRBD2. Germline values: CDR1 MNHEY, CDR2 SVGEGT. The CDR3 runs 15 residues. V dropped 5 bases and J dropped 7; count of bases not matched to a gene: 11. The CDR3 region is CASSALPAGGREQYF. The CDR3 DNA is TGTGCCAGCAGTGCCCTCCCAGCGGGAGGGAGGGAGCAGTACTTC.

This chain links TRBV7-2 with TRBJ1-6; D is undetermined. The CDR3 consists of 15 residues. The germline V and J ends were trimmed by 3 bases and 9 bases, with 15 bases remaining between them. Germline V gene lookup returns CDR1 SGHTA and CDR2 FQGNSA. The CDR3 nucleotides are TGTGCCAGCAGCTTCGAGGGCCCCTCGGGTTCACCCCTCCACTTT. Amino acids: CASSFEGPSGSPLHF.

This chain joins TRBV23-1 and TRBJ1-6; D possibly corresponds to TRBD1 (5 bases). TRBV23-1 is identified as an open reading frame with a role that is uncertain. The length of the CDR3 is 17 residues. The V gene lost 1 base and the J gene lost 2 bases, with 12 bases spanning the gap. The CDR3 here is CASSQFVGVPYNSPLHF. As DNA, the CDR3 is TGCGCCAGCAGTCAATTTGTAGGGGTACCCTATAATTCACCCCTCCACTTT.

The chain is built from TRBV11-1 and TRBJ1-3; D is unresolved. Trimming pared 4 bases from V and 2 bases from J, leaving 9 bases between. Germline V CDR1 and CDR2: SGHAT, FQDESV (reference sequence). This CDR3 is built from 14 residues. CDR3 amino acids: CASSSRGTGNTIYF. Here the CDR3 DNA reads TGTGCCAGCAGCTCCAGAGGCACTGGAAACACCATATATTTT.

This clone has only a few counts. The rearrangement links TRBV28 to TRBJ1-3; no clear D gene. The CDR3 consists of 14 residues. Germline CDR1 MDHEN, CDR2 SYDVKM. Deletions cut 5 bases from V and 0 bases from J, with 8 bases between. As DNA, the CDR3 is TGTGCCAGCAGTCCGGGAAACTCTGGAAACACCATATATTTT. It codes for CASSPGNSGNTIYF.

The V gene is TRBV6-5, the J gene TRBJ1-2, with TRBD1 matching over 10 bases. This CDR3 has 16 residues. Germline loops: CDR1 MNHEY, CDR2 SVGAGI. V shed 2 bases, J shed 0 bases, and the junction held 3 bases outside the gene matches. The CDR3 loop is CASSYVGTGANYGYTF. CDR3 nucleotides: TGTGCCAGCAGTTACGTAGGGACAGGGGCTAACTATGGCTACACCTTC.